These 10 T cell receptor beta chains share one sample of origin, sequenced in a study of blood T cell repertoires in COVID-19. TCRdb's copy holds only in-frame clones and misses some; the assay was immunoSEQ multiplex PCR. The sample gives almost 90,000 clones, approximately 88% of which show up once; around 10% is in the top ten. The material sequenced was peripheral blood. The origin of the receptors is an elderly man with acute or convalescent COVID-19.

This clone was recorded only once. One junction end does not reproduce the germline sequence, and a read error may be involved. The J gene is TRBJ2-1, the V gene TRBV9; 7 nucleotides match TRBD2. The CDR3 length is 15 residues. From germline, CDR1 is SGDLS and CDR2 YYNGEE. CDR3 region: CVSSPRLAAYNEQFF. CDR3 DNA: TGTGTCAGCAGCCCACGACTAGCCGCCTACAATGAGCAGTTCTTC.

The chain couples TRBV10-3 to TRBJ2-5; 9 bases map to TRBD1. Germline values: CDR1 ENHRY, CDR2 SYGVKD. The CDR3 runs 15 residues. J was trimmed by 7 bases and V by 3 bases; bases with no gene match: 9. CDR3 coding DNA: TGTGCCATCAGTGATGGGACAGGGAGCCCTTCGACCCAGTACTTC. Amino acids: CAISDGTGSPSTQYF.

The rearrangement uses TRBV14 and TRBJ2-1, with a tentative D call TRBD2 (6 bases). Germline V CDR1 and CDR2: SGHDN, FVKESK. CDR3 length equals 15 residues. Trimming took off 4 bases at V and 0 bases at J, with 10 bases between the two ends. The CDR3 loop reads CASSPLGGSYNEQFF. In nucleotides, the CDR3 is TGTGCCAGCAGCCCCCTGGGAGGCTCCTACAATGAGCAGTTCTTC.

The V call is TRBV12-2, the J call TRBJ2-1; the table's D call of TRBD2 was not tested on the DNA. TRBV12-2 is described as a pseudogene. The CDR3 consists of 16 residues. In DNA form, the CDR3 reads TGTGCAAGTCGCTCCACCCTAGCGGGGGGGTACAATGAGCAGTTCTTC. Translating it yields CASRSTLAGGYNEQFF.

The chain employs TRBV10-3 and TRBJ1-5; TRBD1 is a possible D gene (6 bases). V dropped 5 bases and J dropped 5 bases, with 13 bases sitting between them. The CDR3 runs to 14 residues. Germline CDR1 is ENHRY and CDR2 is SYGVKD. The CDR3: CAISSQKGDQPQHF. The CDR3 DNA reads TGTGCCATCAGTTCCCAGAAGGGGGATCAGCCCCAGCATTTT.

For the CDR3, the DNA is TGTGCCAGTAGTGCAGGGACAGGGCGCAATCAGCCCCAGCATTTT. It specifies CASSAGTGRNQPQHF. The chain links TRBV19 to TRBJ1-5; 9 bases line up with TRBD1. Germline CDR1 and CDR2: LNHDA and SQIVND (reference sequence). The CDR3 sequence is 15 residues long. The V gene end was trimmed by 5 bases and the J gene end by 2 bases; junction bases not matched to a gene: 4.

This chain uses TRBV4-1 with TRBJ1-1, with D maybe TRBD1 (5 bases). V dropped 4 bases and J dropped 0 bases, with 6 bases sitting between them. Germline CDR1 MGHRA, CDR2 YSYEKL. The CDR3 has 13 residues. The CDR3 region is CASSPGLNTEAFF. The CDR3 bases are TGCGCCAGCAGCCCAGGGTTGAACACTGAAGCTTTCTTT.

The V gene is TRBV5-6, the J gene TRBJ1-2, with TRBD1 matching 7 bases. This CDR3 is built from 14 residues. The germline gives CDR1 SGHDT, CDR2 YYEEEE. Trimming removed 2 bases from V and 4 bases from J; junction bases left unmatched: 5. CDR3 DNA: TGTGCCAGCAGCTTTTGGGACAGACGCTATGGCTACACCTTC. Translation: CASSFWDRRYGYTF.

CDR3 loop: CASSETGTVGQPQHF. As DNA, the CDR3 is TGTGCCAGCAGTGAAACCGGGACAGTAGGTCAGCCCCAGCATTTT. The J gene is TRBJ1-5, the V gene TRBV6-1; 7 nucleotides line up with TRBD1. Per germline, CDR1 MNHNS and CDR2 SASEGT. This CDR3 is 15 amino acids long. V lost 2 bases and J lost 6; bases outside the gene matches: 7.

CDR3 protein: CASSETTGGNQPQHF. In DNA form, the CDR3 reads TGTGCCAGCAGTGAAACGACAGGGGGCAATCAGCCCCAGCATTTT. J is TRBJ1-5 and V is TRBV2; 8 bases fit TRBD1. Trimming took 2 bases from V and 2 from J; bases not matched to a gene: 2. The CDR3 has 15 amino acids. Per germline, CDR1 SNHLY and CDR2 FYNNEI.